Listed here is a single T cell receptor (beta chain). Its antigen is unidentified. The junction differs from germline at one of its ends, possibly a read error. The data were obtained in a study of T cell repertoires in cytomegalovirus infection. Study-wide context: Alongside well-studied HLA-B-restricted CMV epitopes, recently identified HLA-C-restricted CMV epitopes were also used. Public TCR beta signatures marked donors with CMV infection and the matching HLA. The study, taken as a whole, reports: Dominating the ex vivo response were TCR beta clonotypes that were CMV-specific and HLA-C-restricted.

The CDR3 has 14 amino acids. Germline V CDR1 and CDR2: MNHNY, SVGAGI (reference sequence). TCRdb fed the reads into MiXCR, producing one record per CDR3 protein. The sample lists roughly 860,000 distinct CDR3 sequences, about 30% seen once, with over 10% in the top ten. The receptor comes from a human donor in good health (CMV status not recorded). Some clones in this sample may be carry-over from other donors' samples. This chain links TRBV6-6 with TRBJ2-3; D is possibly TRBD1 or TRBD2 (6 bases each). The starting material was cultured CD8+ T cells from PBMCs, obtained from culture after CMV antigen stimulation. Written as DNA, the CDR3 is TGTGCCAACAGTTATGTAGGGGGAGGAGATACGCAGTATTTT. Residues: CANSYVGGGDTQYF.